This T cell receptor (beta chain) was sequenced during a study of blood T cell repertoires in COVID-19 (TCRdb year 2020). Background for the entire study: Samples from collaborators originated in the United States, Italy and Spain and spanned both the acute and convalescent phases of COVID-19. The prospective study material was composed of cDNA or gDNA derived from T cells, B-cell-depleted T cells, or PBMCs. Deeply sampled blood TCRbeta repertoires from subjects exposed to, actively infected with, or recovered from COVID-19 were included in the dataset. Where HLA class I and class II types were available, the types were taken from metadata supplied by the sample provider, not from assay-based typing. A freely available public database, intended as a resource for researchers studying the immune response to SARS-CoV-2, is where the repertoires were released. Nearly every sample came with metadata listing a de-identified subject ID, COVID-19 status, age in years and sex. Samples came from the ongoing ImmuneRACE study (first 160 participants) plus 1,254 subjects from 6 global collaborators. Overall study outcomes, separate from this receptor: The amount of clinical and demographic metadata varied by source and participant and was provided uncurated.

Remarks on this clone: The target of this receptor is not known. Per-base qualities were not stored, and no clone one base away is much larger.

The immunoSEQ Assay, a bias-controlled multiplex PCR, was used to amplify TCRbeta CDR3 regions from genomic DNA. As for the authors' bioinformatics: The number of nucleated cells in each sample was estimated from the amplification of reference gene primers within the assay. To quantify the absolute abundance of each unique TCRbeta CDR3 rearrangement, sequence reads were collapsed and filtered. For each sample, productive Simpson clonality was calculated by taking the square root of Simpson's diversity index across productive rearrangements. Here the immuneACCESS table is served through TCRdb, limited to in-frame sequences with V and J called. Missing clones are a known gap in these copies; in checked studies unresolved V genes cover under half, and the rest lacks a known reason. Clone size and the V and J calls come from that table; the DNA yielded D and trimming. This sample has about 120,000 clones in its table, and 60% to 85% of those were observed once. The top ten clonotypes cover approximately 0.86% of the sample.

Its CDR3 holds 15 amino acids, cysteine through phenylalanine. The sequence is cut down to CDR3 DNA, 45 bases in frame from base 1. Trimming takes 4 bases off V and 4 bases off J; junction bases not matched to a gene: 8. CDR1 and CDR2 (SGHRS, YFSETQ) derive from the germline V gene. The collaborating institutions used their own protocols to collect whole blood in K2EDTA tubes. For TCRbeta analysis, collaborator samples were shipped as frozen whole blood, as isolated PBMCs, or as DNA extracted from either sample type. The origin of this receptor is a human donor with acute or convalescent COVID-19. The donor label of this sample is uncertain. What was sequenced was peripheral blood. The receptor chain draws on TRBV5-1 and TRBJ2-5; TRBD1 matches 9 bases in the middle. The nucleotides are TGCGCCAGCAGCACCTATCAGACAGGGGGAGAGACCCAGTACTTC. This translates into CASSTYQTGGETQYF.